The 18 T cell receptor beta chains presented below share a single source sample, sequenced in a study of T cell clonality in common variable immunodeficiency. Assay: immunoSEQ multiplex PCR; the TCRdb copy retains only in-frame clones and omits some. The sample has about 26,000 clones, none seen only once. These receptors lack a known antigen. Study findings and constraints: Common variable immunodeficiency TCR beta sequences reportedly had fewer deletions and N-nucleotide insertions.

The material sequenced was peripheral blood mononuclear cells. The receptors were gathered from a human donor with common variable immunodeficiency.

This clone was observed a few times. With the read ending 3 residues before the CDR3 end, the germline J gene is used to fill in that end. The V call is TRBV2, the J call TRBJ2-2; TRBD2 matches at 11 bases. This CDR3 is built from 17 residues. Per germline, CDR1 SNHLY and CDR2 FYNNEI. V was pared by 3 bases and J by 1 base, with 4 bases of the junction left unmatched. The part of the CDR3 DNA that was read is TGTGCCAGCAGTGAGACTAGCGGGGTATGGAACACCGGGGAG. Its translation is CASSETSGVWNTGE. The CDR3 in its entirety is CASSETSGVWNTGELFF.

This clone came up many times. The read terminates 3 residues before the CDR3 end, so the remaining end is supplied by the germline J gene. This chain uses TRBV20-1 with TRBJ2-7; TRBD1 aligns across 9 bases. With V trimmed by 6 bases and J by 6 bases, 6 bases remained unmatched. This CDR3 region has 12 residues. The germline CDR1 and CDR2 sequences are DFQATT and SNEGSKA (reference sequence). The CDR3 DNA, read in part, is TGCAGTGCAGGGACAGGGCCTCGCGAG. This codes for CSAGTGPRE. The whole CDR3 is CSAGTGPREQYF.

This clone was detected only a few times. Incomplete CDR3 DNA: TGTGCCAGCCGCCGGGACAGGGTTAGGAGTGCAGGTTCCCCCGGGGAG. Protein product: CASRRDRVRSAGSPGE. The full CDR3 sequence reads CASRRDRVRSAGSPGELFF. The V gene is TRBV19, the J gene TRBJ2-2, with 9 nucleotides matching TRBD1. The read terminates 3 residues ahead of where the CDR3 ends, so the germline J gene completes it. With 9 bases clipped from V and 6 bases from J, the junction kept 23 bases outside the gene matches. Germline V lookup: CDR1 LNHDA, CDR2 SQIVND (reference sequence). The CDR3 has 19 amino acids.

Worth noting for this clone: The read halts 3 residues ahead of the CDR3 end, with the missing end drawn from the germline J gene. The chain combines TRBV2 with TRBJ2-3, with a possible D match to TRBD2 (6 bases). Germline V gene lookup returns CDR1 SNHLY and CDR2 FYNNEI. Trimming removed 8 bases from V and 2 bases from J, with 11 bases in between. The CDR3 totals 13 residues. CDR3 sequence reads: CASEDYNTDTQYF. The sequenced CDR3 bases are TGTGCCAGCGAGGACTACAACACAGATACG.

The table lists this clone with a few counts. The read ends 3 residues early relative to the CDR3; the germline J gene fills the gap. The V and J genes are TRBV5-8 and TRBJ2-7, with D unclear. The V end lost 0 bases, the J end lost 1 base, and 5 bases lay between the germline ends. The CDR3 totals 13 residues. Germline CDR1 and CDR2: SGHTS and YDEGEE. CDR3: CASSLVGSYEQYF. Incomplete CDR3 DNA: TGTGCCAGCAGCTTGGTCGGGTCCTACGAG.

Comments on this clone: The read ends 3 residues before the CDR3 terminus; that terminus is restored from the germline J gene. The gene calls are TRBV18 and TRBJ2-3; 7 positions agree with TRBD1. Germline V CDR1 and CDR2: KGHSH, LQKENI. With 0 bases clipped from V and 1 base from J, the junction kept 1 base outside the gene matches. The CDR3 spans 15 residues. Here the CDR3 reads CASSPPGQRTDTQYF. The covered CDR3 bases are TGTGCCAGCTCACCACCGGGACAGCGCACAGATACG.

About this clone: The CDR3 end falls 3 residues outside the read, so it is completed with the germline J gene. This chain connects TRBV6-1 to TRBJ2-1; D is perhaps TRBD2 (5 bases). The CDR3 contains 16 residues. Trimming took off 0 bases at V and 2 bases at J, with 11 bases between the two ends. From germline, CDR1 is MNHNS and CDR2 SASEGT. Here the CDR3 reads CASSEARTPPYNEQFF. CDR3 bases read: TGTGCCAGCAGTGAAGCGCGGACTCCCCCCTACAATGAG.

As regards this clone: The CDR3 end is not reached by the read, which stops 3 residues before it; the germline J gene fills it in. The rearrangement joins TRBV18 to TRBJ2-3, with 13 nucleotides matching TRBD2. The V gene end was trimmed by 4 bases and the J gene end by 3 bases; junction bases not matched to a gene: 10. CDR1 is KGHSH, CDR2 LQKENI, per germline. The CDR3 contains 18 residues. CDR3 DNA (partial): TGTGCCAGCTCACGAACTAGCGGGAGGGCCGTCGGGACAGATACG. Translating gives CASSRTSGRAVGTDT. The complete CDR3 sequence is CASSRTSGRAVGTDTQYF.

The CDR3 is CSARDRLADYEQYF. The DNA read from the CDR3 is TGCAGTGCTAGAGATCGACTAGCGGACTACGAG. V gene TRBV20-1 combines with J gene TRBJ2-7; 9 bases match TRBD2. The CDR3 is cut off 3 residues early in the read; its end comes from the germline J gene. Unmatched junction bases numbered 3, after V lost 0 bases and J lost 3 bases. The CDR3 consists of 14 residues. Germline V gene lookup returns CDR1 DFQATT and CDR2 SNEGSKA (reference sequence).

Points on this clone: From the germline J gene comes the end of the CDR3, since the read stops 3 residues before it. V is TRBV19 and J is TRBJ1-2; 8 nucleotides match TRBD1. V lost 7 bases, J lost 4 bases, and 8 bases stayed unmatched. Germline values: CDR1 LNHDA, CDR2 SQIVND (reference sequence). This CDR3 spans 14 amino acids. CDR3 DNA, as far as it was read: TGTGCCAGTAAGCCCGGACAGGGACTCTATGGC. Translation: CASKPGQGLYG. The entire CDR3 protein reads CASKPGQGLYGYTF.

This clone was seen a few times. The missing CDR3 end, 3 residues past where the read stops, is filled in from the germline J gene. The J gene is TRBJ2-3, the V gene TRBV7-2; 8 nucleotides agree with TRBD2. This CDR3 region has 15 residues. Germline CDR1 reads SGHTA; CDR2 reads FQGNSA. V lost 2 bases, J lost 2 bases, and 3 bases stayed unmatched. Here the CDR3 reads CASSLRLALTDTQYF. The DNA read from the CDR3 is TGTGCCAGCAGCTTACGACTAGCGCTCACAGATACG.

As concerns this clone: The read falls 3 residues short of the CDR3 end, and the missing part is taken from the germline J gene. The rearrangement uses TRBV5-1 and TRBJ2-5; 7 bases are shared with TRBD2. J was trimmed by 2 bases and V by 0 bases; bases with no gene match: 1. Germline V gene lookup returns CDR1 SGHRS and CDR2 YFSETQ. The CDR3 contains 14 residues. The CDR3 bases that were read are TGCGCCAGCAGCTTGGGGGGGGGACAAGAGACC. This gives the protein CASSLGGGQET. Given in full, the CDR3 is CASSLGGGQETQYF.

At least ten counts were recorded for this clone. The DNA ends 3 residues before the CDR3 does, and the rest of the CDR3 is filled in from the germline J gene. The chain joins TRBV3-1 (or the pseudogene TRBV3-2) to TRBJ1-6; D may be TRBD1 (6 bases). The V end lost 5 bases, the J end lost 9 bases, and 14 bases lay between the germline ends. The CDR3 contains 14 residues. Per the germline V gene, CDR1 is LGHDT and CDR2 is YNNKEL (reference sequence). CDR3 region: CASSRRGGLSPLHF. The covered CDR3 bases are TGTGCCAGCAGCAGGAGAGGGGGTCTTTCACCC.

Only a few counts were recorded for this clone. The observed sequence ends 3 residues before the CDR3 terminus, with the missing tail filled in from the germline J gene. Other DNA sequences in this sample translate to the same CDR3. The chain couples TRBV19 to TRBJ1-5; a weak D match, TRBD1 (5 bases). V lost 4 bases to trimming and J lost 6 bases, with 16 bases between them. The CDR3 loop spans 15 amino acids. Per germline, CDR1 LNHDA and CDR2 SQIVND (reference sequence). The DNA read from the CDR3 is TGTGCCAGTAGTAAACCCCAGGGAACGCCTCAGCCC. This codes for CASSKPQGTPQP. Given in full, the CDR3 is CASSKPQGTPQPQHF.

The CDR3 sequence: CASSATGGARNTGELFF. The sequenced CDR3 bases are TGTGCCAGCAGCGCAACAGGGGGGGCGAGGAACACCGGGGAG. V gene TRBV7-3 combines with J gene TRBJ2-2, with a tentative D call TRBD1 (8 bases). The read is 3 residues too short to cover the CDR3 end, so that end is filled in from the germline J gene. The CDR3 is 17 residues long. Per the germline V gene, CDR1 is SGHTA and CDR2 is FQGTGA. Trimming pared 5 bases from V and 1 base from J, leaving 17 bases between. The entire variable domain, with the rest obtained from reference TRBV7-3 and TRBJ2-2, is as follows: GAGVSQTPSNKVTEKGKYVELRCDPISGHTALYWYRQSLGQGPEFLIYFQGTGAADDSGLPNDRFFAVRPEGSVSTLKIQRTERGDSAVYLCASSATGGARNTGELFFGEGSRLTVL.

This clone was seen more than once but under ten times. The CDR3 end falls 3 residues outside the read, so it is completed with the germline J gene. This chain connects TRBV20-1 to TRBJ1-2; no firm D call. This CDR3 is built from 9 residues. CDR1 is DFQATT and CDR2 is SNEGSKA in the germline V gene (reference sequence). The sequenced CDR3 bases are TGCAGTGCCCCAGGAGGC. Its protein is CSAPGG. The CDR3 in its entirety is CSAPGGYTF.

Ten or more counts support this clone. The CDR3 is cut off 3 residues early in the read; its end comes from the germline J gene. The chain has TRBV4-2 and TRBJ2-3; 10 nucleotides line up with TRBD2. Looked up from germline, CDR1 is LGHNA and CDR2 is YNFKEQ. After removal of 4 bases from V and 5 bases from J, the junction contained 9 bases not matched to a gene. The CDR3 totals 16 residues. CDR3 sequence reads: CASSRRGTSDGDTQYF. CDR3 DNA (partial): TGTGCCAGCAGCCGCCGAGGGACTAGCGACGGAGATACG.

This clone was picked up a small number of times. The missing CDR3 end, 3 residues past where the read stops, is filled in from the germline J gene. V and J are TRBV20-1 and TRBJ2-7; 7 positions match TRBD2. Germline CDR1 and CDR2: DFQATT and SNEGSKA (reference sequence). Trimming cost V 3 bases and J 0 bases; bases outside gene matches: 8. The CDR3 is 15 amino acids. This chain's CDR3 is CSASRASGHSYEQYF. Incomplete CDR3 DNA: TGCAGTGCTAGTAGGGCTAGCGGCCACTCCTACGAG.